The present entry profiles one T cell receptor beta chain with its context. Generated by immunoSEQ multiplex PCR, the TCRdb table keeps only in-frame clones and is missing some. The data contain some 150,000 clones, approximately 94% of them singletons. This entry comes from a study of control samples from healthy donors and cancer patients. V was shortened by 4 bases and J by 2 bases, with 9 bases between the two germline ends. Looked up from germline, CDR1 is LNHDA and CDR2 is SQIVND (reference sequence). The CDR3 is 15 residues long. The sample comprised blood. The sequence derives from a man aged 40-55 years in good health. This chain uses TRBV19 with TRBJ2-6; possibly TRBD1 for D (6 bases). CDR3 region: CASSTQGTGANVLTF. DNA of the CDR3: TGTGCCAGTAGTACCCAGGGGACTGGGGCCAACGTCCTGACTTTC.